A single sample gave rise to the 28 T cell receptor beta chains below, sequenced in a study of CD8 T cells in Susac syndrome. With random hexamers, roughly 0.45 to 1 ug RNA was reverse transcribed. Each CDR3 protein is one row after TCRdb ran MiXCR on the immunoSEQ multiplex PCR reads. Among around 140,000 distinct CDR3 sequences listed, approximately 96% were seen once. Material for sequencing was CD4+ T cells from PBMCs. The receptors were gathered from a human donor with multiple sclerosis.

In DNA form, the CDR3 reads TGTGCCAGCAGAGAAATCGGGACAGGGAGGGCTGAAGCTTTCTTT. It translates to CASREIGTGRAEAFF. V gene TRBV27 combines with J gene TRBJ1-1; 9 nucleotides line up with TRBD1. This CDR3 contains 15 residues. V was pared by 6 bases and J by 6 bases, with 11 bases of the junction left unmatched. The germline gives CDR1 MNHEY, CDR2 SMNVEV (reference sequence).

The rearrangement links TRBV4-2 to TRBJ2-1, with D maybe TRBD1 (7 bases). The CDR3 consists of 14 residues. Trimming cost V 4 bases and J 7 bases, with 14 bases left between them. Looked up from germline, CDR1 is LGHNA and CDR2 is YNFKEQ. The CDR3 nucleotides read TGTGCCAGCAGCCCCGGGGCAGGGGGGAATGAGCAGTTCTTC. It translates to CASSPGAGGNEQFF.

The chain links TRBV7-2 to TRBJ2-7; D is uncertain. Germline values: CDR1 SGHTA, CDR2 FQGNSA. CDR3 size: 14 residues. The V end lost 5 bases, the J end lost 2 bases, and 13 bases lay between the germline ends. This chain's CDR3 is CASSPSTSTYEQYF. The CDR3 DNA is TGTGCCAGCAGCCCAAGCACGTCGACCTACGAGCAGTACTTC.

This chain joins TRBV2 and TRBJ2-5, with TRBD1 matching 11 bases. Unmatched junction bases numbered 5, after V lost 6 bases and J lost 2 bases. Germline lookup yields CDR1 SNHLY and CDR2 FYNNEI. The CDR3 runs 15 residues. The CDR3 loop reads CASRRDRGGQETQYF. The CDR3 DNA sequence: TGTGCCAGCAGGCGGGACAGGGGGGGGCAAGAGACCCAGTACTTC.

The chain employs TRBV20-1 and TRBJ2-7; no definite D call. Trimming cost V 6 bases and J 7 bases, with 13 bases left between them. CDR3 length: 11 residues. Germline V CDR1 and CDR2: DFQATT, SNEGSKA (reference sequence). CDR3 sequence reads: CSAPGVDEQYF. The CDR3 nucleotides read TGCAGTGCCCCTGGGGTGGATGAGCAGTACTTC.

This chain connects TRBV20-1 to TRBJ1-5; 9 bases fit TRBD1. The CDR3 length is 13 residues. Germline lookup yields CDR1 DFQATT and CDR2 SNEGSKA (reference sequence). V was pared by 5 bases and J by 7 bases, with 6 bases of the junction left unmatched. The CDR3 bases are TGCAGTGCTTGGGACAGGGCGGGCCAGCCCCAGCATTTT. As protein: CSAWDRAGQPQHF.

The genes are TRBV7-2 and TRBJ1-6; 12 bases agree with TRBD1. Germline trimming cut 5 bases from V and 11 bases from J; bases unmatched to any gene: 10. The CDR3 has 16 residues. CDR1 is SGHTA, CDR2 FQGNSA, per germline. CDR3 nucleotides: TGTGCCAGCAGCCGGGGGACAGGGGGCGGGGTCACACCCCTCCACTTT. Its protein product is CASSRGTGGGVTPLHF.

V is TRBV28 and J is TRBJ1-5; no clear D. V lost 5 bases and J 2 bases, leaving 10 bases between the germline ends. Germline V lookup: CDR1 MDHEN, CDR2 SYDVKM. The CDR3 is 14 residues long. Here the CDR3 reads CASSVTVGNQPQHF. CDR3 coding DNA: TGTGCCAGCAGTGTGACTGTTGGCAATCAGCCCCAGCATTTT.

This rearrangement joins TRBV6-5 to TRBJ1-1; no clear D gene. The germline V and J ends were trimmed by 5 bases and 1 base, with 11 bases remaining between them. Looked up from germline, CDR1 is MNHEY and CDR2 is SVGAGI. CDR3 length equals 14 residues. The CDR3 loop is CASSVKLRNTEAFF. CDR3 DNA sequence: TGTGCCAGCAGTGTTAAACTCCGGAACACTGAAGCTTTCTTT.

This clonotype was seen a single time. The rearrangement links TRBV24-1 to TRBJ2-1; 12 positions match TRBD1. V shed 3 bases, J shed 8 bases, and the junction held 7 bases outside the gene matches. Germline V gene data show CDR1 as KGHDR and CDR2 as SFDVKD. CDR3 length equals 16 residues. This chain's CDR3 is CATSDPPGTGGDEQFF. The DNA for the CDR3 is TGTGCCACCAGTGATCCCCCCGGGACAGGGGGCGATGAGCAGTTCTTC.

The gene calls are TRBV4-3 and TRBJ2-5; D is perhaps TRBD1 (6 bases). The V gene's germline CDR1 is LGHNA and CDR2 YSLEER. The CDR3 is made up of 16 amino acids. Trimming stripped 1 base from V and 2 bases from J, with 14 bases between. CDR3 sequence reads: CASSQVAGTPQETQYF. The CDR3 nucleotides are TGCGCCAGCAGCCAAGTTGCCGGGACACCACAAGAGACCCAGTACTTC.

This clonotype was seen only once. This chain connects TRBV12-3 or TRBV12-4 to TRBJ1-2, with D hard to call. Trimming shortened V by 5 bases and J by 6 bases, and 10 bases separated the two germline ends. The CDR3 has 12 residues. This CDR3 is CASSDFFDGYTF. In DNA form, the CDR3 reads TGTGCCAGCAGTGACTTTTTCGATGGCTACACCTTC.

CDR3 coding DNA: TGTGCCAGCATGGTGGGAGTTGCAGGCTACACCTTC. This encodes CASMVGVAGYTF. This chain links TRBV2 with TRBJ1-2; D not resolved. Germline assignment: CDR1 SNHLY and CDR2 FYNNEI. Trimming shortened V by 7 bases and J by 8 bases, and 14 bases separated the two germline ends. The CDR3 is made up of 12 amino acids.

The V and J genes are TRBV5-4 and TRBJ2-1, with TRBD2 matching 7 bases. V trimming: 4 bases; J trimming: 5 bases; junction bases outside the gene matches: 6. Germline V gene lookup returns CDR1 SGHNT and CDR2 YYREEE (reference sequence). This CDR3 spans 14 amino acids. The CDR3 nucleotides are TGTGCCAGCAGCCCGCGGGAGATCCACAATGAGCAGTTCTTC. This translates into CASSPREIHNEQFF.

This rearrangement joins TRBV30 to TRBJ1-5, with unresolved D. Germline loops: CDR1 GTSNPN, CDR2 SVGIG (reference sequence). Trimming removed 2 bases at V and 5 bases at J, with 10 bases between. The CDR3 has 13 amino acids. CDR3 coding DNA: TGTGCCTGGAGTAAGGGCACCGATCAGCCCCAGCATTTT. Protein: CAWSKGTDQPQHF.

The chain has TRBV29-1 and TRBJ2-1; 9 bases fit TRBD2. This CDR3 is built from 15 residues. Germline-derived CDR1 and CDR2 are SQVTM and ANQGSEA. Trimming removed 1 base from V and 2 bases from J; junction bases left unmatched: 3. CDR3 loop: CSVEGREGTYNEQFF. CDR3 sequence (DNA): TGCAGCGTTGAAGGGCGGGAGGGTACCTACAATGAGCAGTTCTTC.

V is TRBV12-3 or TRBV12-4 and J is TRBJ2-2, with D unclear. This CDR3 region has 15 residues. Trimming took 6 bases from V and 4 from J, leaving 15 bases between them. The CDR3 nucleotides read TGTGCCAGCAGCTACTCTGGAGCAGCCACCGGGGAGCTGTTTTTT. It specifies CASSYSGAATGELFF.

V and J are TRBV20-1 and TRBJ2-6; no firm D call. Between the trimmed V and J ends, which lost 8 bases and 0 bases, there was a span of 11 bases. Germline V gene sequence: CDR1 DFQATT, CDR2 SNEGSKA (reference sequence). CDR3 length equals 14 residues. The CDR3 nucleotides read TGCAGTACGACTCAGGACTCTGGGGCCAACGTCCTGACTTTC. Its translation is CSTTQDSGANVLTF.

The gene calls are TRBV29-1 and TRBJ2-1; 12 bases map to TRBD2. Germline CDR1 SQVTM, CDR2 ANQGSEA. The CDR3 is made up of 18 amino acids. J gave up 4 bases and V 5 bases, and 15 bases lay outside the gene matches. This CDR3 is CSVQGVASGRVGYNEQFF. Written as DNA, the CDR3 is TGCAGCGTTCAGGGTGTGGCTAGCGGGAGGGTAGGGTACAATGAGCAGTTCTTC.

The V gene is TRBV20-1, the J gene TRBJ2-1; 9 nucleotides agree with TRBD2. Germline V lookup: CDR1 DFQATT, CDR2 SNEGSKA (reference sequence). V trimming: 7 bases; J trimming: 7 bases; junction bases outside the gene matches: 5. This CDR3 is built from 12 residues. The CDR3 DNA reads TGCAGTGTAAGCGGGAGGCAAAATGAGCAGTTCTTC. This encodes CSVSGRQNEQFF.

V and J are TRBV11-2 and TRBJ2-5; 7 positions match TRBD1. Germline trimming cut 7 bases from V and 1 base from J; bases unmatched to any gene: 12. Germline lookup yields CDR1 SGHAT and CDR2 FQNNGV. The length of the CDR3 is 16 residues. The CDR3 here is CASNRGQQGTQETQYF. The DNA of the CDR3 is TGTGCCAGCAACAGGGGTCAACAGGGCACCCAAGAGACCCAGTACTTC.

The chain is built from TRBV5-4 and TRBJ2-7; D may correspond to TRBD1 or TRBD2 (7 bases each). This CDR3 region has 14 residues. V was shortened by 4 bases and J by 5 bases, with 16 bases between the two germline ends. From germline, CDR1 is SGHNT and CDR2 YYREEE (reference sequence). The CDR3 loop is CASSGGDSQDEQYF. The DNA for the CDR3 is TGTGCCAGCAGCGGGGGGGACAGCCAGGACGAGCAGTACTTC.

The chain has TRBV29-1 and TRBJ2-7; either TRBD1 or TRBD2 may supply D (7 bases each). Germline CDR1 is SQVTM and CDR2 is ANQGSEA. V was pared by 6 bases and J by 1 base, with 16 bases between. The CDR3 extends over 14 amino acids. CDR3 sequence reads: CSVAEQGGSYEQYF. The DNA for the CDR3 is TGCAGCGTAGCCGAGCAGGGGGGGTCCTACGAGCAGTACTTC.

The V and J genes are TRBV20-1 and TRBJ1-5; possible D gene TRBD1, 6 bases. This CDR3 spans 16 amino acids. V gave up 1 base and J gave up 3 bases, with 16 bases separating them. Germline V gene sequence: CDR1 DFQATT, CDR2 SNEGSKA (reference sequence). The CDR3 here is CSARGGQGTVNQPQHF. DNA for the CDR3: TGCAGTGCTAGAGGGGGGCAGGGGACCGTCAATCAGCCCCAGCATTTT.

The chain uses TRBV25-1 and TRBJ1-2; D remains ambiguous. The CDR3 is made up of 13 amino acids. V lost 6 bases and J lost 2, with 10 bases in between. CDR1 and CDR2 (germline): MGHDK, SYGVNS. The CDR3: CASRAPENYGYTF. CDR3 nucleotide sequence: TGTGCCAGCAGAGCCCCCGAGAACTATGGCTACACCTTC.

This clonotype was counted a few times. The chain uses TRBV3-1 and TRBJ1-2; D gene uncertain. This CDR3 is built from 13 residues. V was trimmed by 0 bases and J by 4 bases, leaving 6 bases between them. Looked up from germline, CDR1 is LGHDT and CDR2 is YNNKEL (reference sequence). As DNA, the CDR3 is TGTGCCAGCAGCCAAGATCGCAGCTATGGCTACACCTTC. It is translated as CASSQDRSYGYTF. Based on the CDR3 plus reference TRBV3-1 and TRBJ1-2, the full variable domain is DTAVSQTPKYLVTQMGNDKSIKCEQNLGHDTMYWYKQDSKKFLKIMFSYNNKELIINETVPNRFSPKSPDKAHLNLHINSLELGDSAVYFCASSQDRSYGYTFGSGTRLTVV.

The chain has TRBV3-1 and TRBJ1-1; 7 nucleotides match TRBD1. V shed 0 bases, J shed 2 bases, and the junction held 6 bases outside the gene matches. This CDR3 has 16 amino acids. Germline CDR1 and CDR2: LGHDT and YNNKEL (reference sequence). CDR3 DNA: TGTGCCAGCAGCCAAGACCCCGGGACAGTCAACACTGAAGCTTTCTTT. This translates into CASSQDPGTVNTEAFF.

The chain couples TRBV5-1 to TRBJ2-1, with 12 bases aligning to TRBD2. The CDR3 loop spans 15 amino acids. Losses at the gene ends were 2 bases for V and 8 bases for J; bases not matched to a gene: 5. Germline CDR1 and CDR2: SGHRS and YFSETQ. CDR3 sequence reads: CASSFSSGGAYEQFF. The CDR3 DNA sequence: TGCGCCAGCAGCTTCTCTAGCGGGGGGGCCTATGAGCAGTTCTTC. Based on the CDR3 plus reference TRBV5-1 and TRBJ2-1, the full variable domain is KAGVTQTPRYLIKTRGQQVTLSCSPISGHRSVSWYQQTPGQGLQFLFEYFSETQRNKGNFPGRFSGRQFSNSRSEMNVSTLELGDSALYLCASSFSSGGAYEQFFGPGTRLTVL.